The clone carrying this TCR beta chain has only one observation. These data originate in a study of cytomegalovirus exposure and HLA in healthy donors. The wider study: In a later analysis, it was reported that the 90 to 150 validation repertoires had been produced on the same platform as the 670 or so repertoires belonging to the first cohort.

The protocol was immunoSEQ multiplex PCR, while the TCRdb copy is restricted to in-frame clones and leaves out a portion. The sample includes 140,000 to 150,000 clones, approximately 94% of them seen just once. The V gene's germline CDR1 is SGHDT and CDR2 YYEEEE. V was trimmed by 4 bases and J by 3 bases, leaving 15 bases between them. The CDR3 has 15 amino acids. The chain combines TRBV5-6 with TRBJ2-3; maybe TRBD2 (6 bases). Sequencing was done on a sample of PBMCs. The TCR comes from a man in his late teens or twenties in good health and CMV-seropositive. CDR3 amino acids: CASSHRGIGTDTQYF. The CDR3 DNA reads as TGTGCCAGCAGCCACCGGGGGATTGGAACAGATACGCAGTATTTT.